These T cell receptor beta chains were read from a single sample in a study of early T cells in non-severe SARS-CoV-2 infection. TCRdb redid the calling of the 5' RACE reads with MiXCR, one entry per CDR3 protein. The data hold tens of thousands of distinct CDR3 sequences, with 5% to 6% observed a single time. The sample here was whole blood, taken at baseline. The origin of the receptors is an adult who was a healthcare worker with PCR-confirmed SARS-CoV-2 infection or an uninfected control (not recorded which). CDR3s include the opening cysteine and the closing phenylalanine or tryptophan. A D gene is named only where the DNA matches it firmly. Clone size appears in some rows only: once, few, many, or a class for an expanded clone.

V gene	J gene	D gene	clone size	CDR3 protein	CDR3 DNA
TRBV2	TRBJ1-6	.	.	CASSGTRRSNSPLHF	TGTGCCAGCAGTGGGACCCGCAGAAGTAATTCACCCCTCCACTTT
TRBV28	TRBJ1-2	TRBD1	many	CASSFGDRAYGYTF	TGTGCCAGCAGTTTTGGGGACAGGGCCTATGGCTACACCTTC
TRBV6-2/TRBV6-3	TRBJ1-1	.	many	CASSYNLWRTGLTEAFF	TGTGCCAGCAGTTACAATTTATGGAGGACCGGGCTCACTGAAGCTTTCTTT
TRBV7-8	TRBJ2-5	.	many	CASSPGIGGTQYF	TGTGCCAGCAGCCCCGGCATCGGAGGGACCCAGTACTTC
TRBV10-3	TRBJ2-3	.	few	CAISDLTVLDTQYF	TGTGCCATCAGTGATTTGACTGTCCTAGATACGCAGTATTTT
TRBV6-5	TRBJ2-7	.	many	CASSRDSGNEQYF	TGTGCCAGCAGTCGGGACTCCGGGAACGAGCAGTACTTC
TRBV30	TRBJ1-2	.	few	CAWTWGAANYGYTF	TGTGCCTGGACGTGGGGGGCAGCTAACTATGGCTACACCTTC
TRBV7-6	TRBJ2-5	.	few	CASSQDMRETQYF	TGTGCCAGCAGTCAAGATATGAGAGAGACCCAGTACTTC
TRBV7-3	TRBJ1-5	.	few	CASSSSHTQPQHF	TGTGCCAGCAGCTCGAGTCACACTCAGCCCCAGCATTTT
TRBV12-3/TRBV12-4	TRBJ1-1	.	few	CASILRTGRTEAFF	TGTGCCAGCATCCTACGCACGGGGAGAACTGAAGCTTTCTTT
TRBV7-9	TRBJ2-7	TRBD1	many	CASSSDREVAYEQYF	TGTGCCAGCAGCTCCGACAGGGAAGTGGCCTACGAGCAGTACTTC